What follows are 30 T cell receptor beta chains derived from one specimen sequenced in a study of T cells after yellow fever vaccination. TCRdb passed the 5' RACE reads through MiXCR, listing each CDR3 protein once. The sample lists under 550,000 distinct CDR3 sequences, around a fifth occurring once. Sequenced here: PBMCs, sampled approximately 22 days after the first yellow fever vaccination. The origin of the receptors is a man between 18 and 35 years old who received the YFV17D yellow fever vaccine.

Details on this clonotype: One end of the junction does not line up with germline, which may come from a read error. The V call is TRBV5-1, the J call TRBJ1-5; the D gene is possibly TRBD1 (5 bases). The V gene's germline CDR1 is SGHRS and CDR2 YFSETQ. The CDR3 length is 16 residues. The CDR3 loop is CASSLGVGDSNQLQHF. CDR3 DNA sequence: TGCGCCAGCAGCTTGGGGGTAGGGGATAGCAATCAGCTCCAGCATTTT.

The sample holds many counts of this clonotype. The rearrangement uses TRBV11-2 and TRBJ2-1, with 7 bases that match TRBD1. Losses at the gene ends were 4 bases for V and 15 bases for J; bases not matched to a gene: 9. Germline V gene data show CDR1 as SGHAT and CDR2 as FQNNGV. This CDR3 has 12 amino acids. CDR3 nucleotides: TGTGCCAGCAGCTCCCGGGGACAGTTAGGGTTCTTC. Translating gives CASSSRGQLGFF.

The V gene is TRBV7-9, the J gene TRBJ2-5, with D perhaps TRBD2 (6 bases). Germline loops: CDR1 SEHNR, CDR2 FQNEAQ (reference sequence). Trimming left V 5 bases short and J 2 bases short, with 15 bases between. The CDR3 sequence is 15 residues long. The CDR3 DNA reads TGTGCCAGCAGCCCGACGGAGGGGAGGCAAGAGACCCAGTACTTC. Amino acids: CASSPTEGRQETQYF.

The rearrangement uses TRBV4-1 and TRBJ2-1; D perhaps matches TRBD2 (7 bases). Trimming took off 0 bases at V and 4 bases at J, with 13 bases between the two ends. The CDR3 runs 16 residues. The germline V gene has CDR1 MGHRA and CDR2 YSYEKL. CDR3 protein: CASSQEGGARYNEQFF. CDR3 in DNA: TGCGCCAGCAGCCAAGAAGGGGGGGCGAGATACAATGAGCAGTTCTTC.

CDR3 region: CASRDVYLDLNNSPLHF. CDR3 DNA sequence: TGTGCCAGCAGAGACGTATACTTGGACCTCAATAATTCACCCCTCCACTTT. V usage is TRBV6-2 or TRBV6-3 and J usage is TRBJ1-6; no firm D call. Between the trimmed V and J ends, which lost 6 bases and 5 bases, there was a span of 20 bases. Germline CDR1 MNHEY, CDR2 SVGEGT. The length of the CDR3 is 17 residues.

This clonotype has only a few counts. This chain uses TRBV4-3 with TRBJ1-4; TRBD1 agrees at 8 bases. The CDR3 has 16 residues. From germline, CDR1 is LGHNA and CDR2 YSLEER. V trimming: 1 base; J trimming: 7 bases; junction bases outside the gene matches: 8. The CDR3 region has the DNA TGCGCCAGCAGCCAAGCGTCAGGGGGCCCGAGTGAAAAACTGTTTTTT. Its translation is CASSQASGGPSEKLFF.

The chain joins TRBV12-3 or TRBV12-4 to TRBJ2-3; D not resolved. The CDR3 contains 13 residues. Trimming removed 3 bases at V and 7 bases at J, with 11 bases between. DNA for the CDR3: TGTGCCAGCAGTTTCCCTGGGATGAATACGCAGTATTTT. Its protein product is CASSFPGMNTQYF.

This clonotype was observed a handful of times. The V gene is TRBV6-1, the J gene TRBJ2-7, with D tentatively TRBD2 (6 bases). CDR1 MNHNS and CDR2 SASEGT come from the germline V gene. The CDR3 sequence is 16 residues long. The germline V and J ends were trimmed by 5 bases and 0 bases, with 17 bases remaining between them. The CDR3 here is CASSTPPGGSSYEQYV. As DNA, the CDR3 is TGTGCCAGCAGTACCCCGCCCGGGGGAAGCTCCTACGAGCAGTACGTC.

The chain is built from TRBV9 and TRBJ2-3; 8 nucleotides align to TRBD2. Germline V gene sequence: CDR1 SGDLS, CDR2 YYNGEE. J lost 1 base, V lost 3 bases, and 7 bases had no gene match. CDR3 length equals 16 residues. The CDR3: CASSAYPAGGTDTQYF. The CDR3 DNA sequence: TGTGCCAGCAGCGCCTACCCAGCGGGGGGCACAGATACGCAGTATTTT.

This clonotype turned up a few times. The rearrangement uses TRBV12-3 or TRBV12-4 and TRBJ2-1; TRBD1 matches at 10 bases. The V and J ends lost 5 bases and 7 bases, in that order; junction bases with no gene match: 11. CDR3 length equals 16 residues. CDR3 region: CASSPGRRDRGNEQFF. CDR3 DNA: TGTGCCAGCAGTCCGGGCCGCCGGGACAGGGGAAATGAGCAGTTCTTC.

The chain links TRBV29-1 to TRBJ1-3; D gene ambiguous. Between the trimmed V and J ends, which lost 3 bases and 4 bases, there was a span of 10 bases. Per germline, CDR1 SQVTM and CDR2 ANQGSEA. CDR3 length equals 13 residues. The CDR3 reads CSVDSQAGNTIYF. The CDR3 DNA reads as TGCAGCGTTGATAGCCAGGCCGGAAACACCATATATTTT.

The chain couples TRBV5-5 to TRBJ2-3; D is unclear. The CDR3 consists of 13 residues. Germline loops: CDR1 SGHKS, CDR2 YYEKEE (reference sequence). V lost 2 bases to trimming and J lost 4 bases, with 8 bases between them. In DNA, the CDR3 is TGTGCCAGCAGCTTTTTAGTCCCAGATACGCAGTATTTT. Protein product: CASSFLVPDTQYF.

In nucleotides, the CDR3 is TGTGCCAGCAGCTCAGACCAGAGCTCCTACAATGAGCAGTTCTTC. The encoded protein is CASSSDQSSYNEQFF. The gene calls are TRBV7-2 and TRBJ2-1, with D unclear. The CDR3 is 15 residues long. Germline values: CDR1 SGHTA, CDR2 FQGNSA. V lost 4 bases and J 0 bases, leaving 10 bases between the germline ends.

This clonotype was observed a few times. V is TRBV12-3 or TRBV12-4 and J is TRBJ1-2; D is undetermined. The CDR3 is 12 residues long. V was trimmed by 3 bases and J by 8 bases, leaving 10 bases between them. CDR3 coding DNA: TGTGCCAGCAGTTTTCCGGGCGGGGGCTACACCTTC. It encodes CASSFPGGGYTF.

The V and J genes are TRBV4-3 and TRBJ1-6, with D uncertain. The CDR3 totals 17 residues. Germline CDR1 LGHNA, CDR2 YSLEER. Trimming removed 5 bases from V and 4 bases from J, with 18 bases in between. The CDR3 nucleotides are TGCGCCAGCAGCTCCCAATGGGCAGAAGCTTATAATTCACCCCTCCACTTT. It is translated as CASSSQWAEAYNSPLHF.

This clonotype has a handful of counts. The genes are TRBV18 and TRBJ2-7; D remains unclear. V was pared by 3 bases and J by 6 bases, with 21 bases between. Germline V CDR1 and CDR2: KGHSH, LQKENI. The CDR3 extends over 16 amino acids. CDR3 amino acids: CASSPVPSPPDGEQYV. CDR3 DNA: TGTGCCAGCTCACCCGTTCCCTCACCCCCCGATGGCGAGCAGTACGTC.

The chain employs TRBV5-1 and TRBJ2-5; D ambiguous. The V end was cut by 0 bases, the J end by 4 bases, with 10 bases between. CDR1 and CDR2 from the germline V gene are SGHRS and YFSETQ. CDR3 length equals 14 residues. The CDR3 sequence: CASSLGELRETQYF. The CDR3 coding sequence is TGCGCCAGCAGCTTGGGGGAATTGCGAGAGACCCAGTACTTC.

Here the CDR3 DNA reads TGTGCCAGCAGCGTGAGGGGGATAAACTATGGCTACACCTTC. Encoded protein: CASSVRGINYGYTF. The chain recombines TRBV9 with TRBJ1-2, with a tentative D call TRBD1 (6 bases). The CDR3 runs 14 residues. The V gene's germline CDR1 is SGDLS and CDR2 YYNGEE. Deletions cut 2 bases from V and 2 bases from J, with 10 bases between.

The rearrangement joins TRBV15 to TRBJ2-7; either TRBD1 or TRBD2 may supply D (6 bases each). This CDR3 contains 13 residues. Per germline, CDR1 LNHNV and CDR2 YYDKDF (reference sequence). Trimming stripped 2 bases from V and 4 bases from J, with 9 bases between. The CDR3 sequence is CATSRRGPYEQYF. As DNA, the CDR3 is TGTGCCACCAGCAGACGGGGGCCATACGAGCAGTACTTC. The full variable domain, completed using reference TRBV15 and TRBJ2-7, is DAMVIQNPRYQVTQFGKPVTLSCSQTLNHNVMYWYQQKSSQAPKLLFHYYDKDFNNEADTPDNFQSRRPNTSFCFLDIRSPGLGDTAMYLCATSRRGPYEQYFGPGTRLTVT.

The V call is TRBV7-2, the J call TRBJ1-5, with D possibly matching TRBD1 (5 bases). CDR1 and CDR2 (germline): SGHTA, FQGNSA. Trimming cost V 5 bases and J 6 bases, with 20 bases left between them. The CDR3 extends over 16 amino acids. In nucleotides, the CDR3 is TGTGCCAGCAGCCCAGAGACGGGGACCGCGAGTCAGCCCCAGCATTTT. Its translation: CASSPETGTASQPQHF.

The chain joins TRBV21-1 to TRBJ2-5. TRBV21-1 is a documented pseudogene. The CDR3 consists of 14 residues. The CDR3 bases are TGTGCCAGCAGCAAATCTCATCGTGAAGAGACCCAGTACTTC. It encodes CASSKSHREETQYF.

This clonotype was detected only a few times. The chain combines TRBV18 with TRBJ1-1; D is possibly TRBD1 (5 bases). Germline V gene lookup returns CDR1 KGHSH and CDR2 LQKENI. V lost 3 bases and J lost 5, with 16 bases in between. This CDR3 has 15 residues. CDR3 nucleotides: TGTGCCAGCTCACCGGGCCGGGGGAGAAAAACTGAAGCTTTCTTT. This gives the protein CASSPGRGRKTEAFF.

This clonotype was observed a few times. The chain uses TRBV21-1 and TRBJ2-7. TRBV21-1 represents a pseudogene. This CDR3 is built from 14 residues. DNA for the CDR3: TGTGCCAGCAGCTCCGACCGGGAGCCCTACGAGCAGTACGTC. This codes for CASSSDREPYEQYV.

Only a few counts were recorded for this clonotype. This chain joins TRBV4-3 and TRBJ1-1; D remains ambiguous. Trimming cost V 1 base and J 5 bases, with 14 bases left between them. Per germline, CDR1 LGHNA and CDR2 YSLEER. The CDR3 has 15 amino acids. Here the CDR3 reads CASSQVVGAFTEAFF. CDR3 in DNA: TGCGCCAGCAGCCAAGTTGTGGGCGCGTTTACTGAAGCTTTCTTT.

V gene TRBV24-1 combines with J gene TRBJ2-7; D may be TRBD2 (6 bases). Trimming removed 1 base from V and 4 bases from J, with 19 bases in between. Germline V gene lookup returns CDR1 KGHDR and CDR2 SFDVKD. The CDR3 consists of 17 residues. The CDR3 is CATSDFLGLLDRYEQYF. The CDR3 nucleotides are TGTGCCACCAGTGATTTCTTGGGACTGCTAGACCGTTACGAGCAGTACTTC.

This clonotype was picked up many times. The genes are TRBV5-1 and TRBJ2-1; 7 nucleotides align to TRBD1. After removal of 2 bases from V and 5 bases from J, the junction contained 4 bases not matched to a gene. The germline V gene has CDR1 SGHRS and CDR2 YFSETQ. CDR3 size: 14 residues. The CDR3 bases are TGCGCCAGCAGCTTACAGGGGTGGGACAATGAGCAGTTCTTC. Translating it yields CASSLQGWDNEQFF.

This chain joins TRBV20-1 and TRBJ1-4; D call uncertain. V was pared by 2 bases and J by 6 bases, with 10 bases between. Germline assignment: CDR1 DFQATT and CDR2 SNEGSKA (reference sequence). This CDR3 spans 13 amino acids. The CDR3 sequence is CSARRAVHEKLFF. The DNA for the CDR3 is TGCAGTGCTAGACGGGCGGTCCATGAAAAACTGTTTTTT.

This clonotype appeared a few times. The rearrangement links TRBV5-1 to TRBJ2-1, with 8 bases matching TRBD2. This CDR3 has 16 residues. Germline V gene sequence: CDR1 SGHRS, CDR2 YFSETQ. V lost 2 bases, J lost 2 bases, and 6 bases stayed unmatched. As DNA, the CDR3 is TGCGCCAGCAGCTTAGCTAGCGGGTCGACCTACAATGAGCAGTTCTTC. It yields the protein CASSLASGSTYNEQFF.

This clonotype has only a few counts. The chain employs TRBV5-1 and TRBJ1-2, with TRBD1 identical over 7 bases. From germline, CDR1 is SGHRS and CDR2 YFSETQ. J was trimmed by 7 bases and V by 4 bases; bases with no gene match: 13. This CDR3 contains 15 residues. CDR3 sequence (DNA): TGCGCCAGCAGCACCGGGGACAGCCCCTCGAGTGGCTACACCTTC. Its protein is CASSTGDSPSSGYTF.

Only a few counts were recorded for this clonotype. The genes are TRBV4-3 and TRBJ1-1; 9 positions agree with TRBD1. The CDR3 extends over 15 amino acids. The V segment lost 3 bases and the J segment 3 bases; nucleotides outside the gene matches: 5. Germline V lookup: CDR1 LGHNA, CDR2 YSLEER. DNA for the CDR3: TGCGCCAGCAGCCAGGACAGGGGAGGGTACACTGAAGCTTTCTTT. This encodes CASSQDRGGYTEAFF.